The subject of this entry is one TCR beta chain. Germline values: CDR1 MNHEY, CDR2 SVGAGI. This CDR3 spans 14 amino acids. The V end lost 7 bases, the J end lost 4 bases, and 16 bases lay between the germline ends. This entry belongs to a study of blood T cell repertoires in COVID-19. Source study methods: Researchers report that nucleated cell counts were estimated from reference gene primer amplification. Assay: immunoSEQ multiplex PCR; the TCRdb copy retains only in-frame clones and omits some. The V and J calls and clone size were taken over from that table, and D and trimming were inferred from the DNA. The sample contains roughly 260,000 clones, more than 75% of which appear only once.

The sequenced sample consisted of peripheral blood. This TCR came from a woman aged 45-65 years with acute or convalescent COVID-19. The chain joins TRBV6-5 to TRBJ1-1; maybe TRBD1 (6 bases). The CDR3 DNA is TGTGCCAGCAACCTACAGGGTCTCGGCACTGAAGCTTTCTTT. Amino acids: CASNLQGLGTEAFF.